The rows below give T cell receptor beta chains drawn from one sample of a study of blood T cell repertoires in COVID-19. Some clones are missing from TCRdb's copy, which holds only in-frame ones; the method was immunoSEQ multiplex PCR. The table lists under 200,000 clones, around 80% of them singletons. Input material: peripheral blood. All receptors come from an older woman with acute or convalescent COVID-19. CDR3s include the opening cysteine and the closing phenylalanine or tryptophan. A D gene is named only where the DNA matches it firmly. Expanded clones are given a class, and other clones once, few, many or no size at all.

.	TRBV18	TRBJ2-1	.	CASSRGQNVYNEQFF	TGTGCCAGCTCACGCGGACAGAACGTATACAATGAGCAGTTCTTC
.	TRBV19	TRBJ1-1	few	CASSTPRRLSETEAFF	TGTGCCAGTAGTACTCCCCGAAGGTTGTCGGAGACTGAAGCTTTCTTT
.	TRBV19	TRBJ1-3	.	CASSPREPSGNTIYF	TGTGCCAGTAGTCCCCGGGAGCCCTCTGGAAACACCATATATTTT
.	TRBV10-3	TRBJ2-7	.	CAIKGPSYEQYF	TGTGCCATCAAGGGGCCCTCCTACGAGCAGTACTTC
TRBD2	TRBV9	TRBJ2-3	.	CASSPGGPGTDTQYF	TGTGCCAGCAGCCCGGGGGGGCCGGGCACAGATACGCAGTATTTT
.	TRBV4-1	TRBJ1-4	.	CASSQEGVNEKLFF	TGCGCCAGCAGCCAAGAGGGAGTTAATGAAAAACTGTTTTTT
.	TRBV6-5	TRBJ1-5	.	CASSPSLSNQPQHF	TGTGCCAGCAGTCCTTCTCTTAGCAATCAGCCCCAGCATTTT
.	TRBV2	TRBJ2-2	.	CASSGVGADTGELFF	TGTGCCAGCAGTGGTGTGGGGGCTGACACCGGGGAGCTGTTTTTT
.	TRBV27	TRBJ1-5	few	CASSPRYESNQPQHF	TGTGCCAGCAGTCCCCGGTACGAAAGCAATCAGCCCCAGCATTTT
TRBD1	TRBV15	TRBJ1-2	.	CATSTLIGGGAGYGYTF	TGTGCCACCAGCACTTTAATAGGAGGGGGCGCTGGGTATGGCTACACCTTC
TRBD1	TRBV4-2	TRBJ1-2	few	CASSQDLGQAGYGYTF	TGTGCCAGCAGCCAAGATTTAGGACAGGCAGGCTATGGCTACACCTTC
TRBD1	TRBV18	TRBJ1-1	.	CASSAQGAGTEAFF	TGTGCCAGCTCAGCACAGGGGGCGGGCACTGAAGCTTTCTTT
.	TRBV28	TRBJ1-2	.	CASSFRGAGGYTF	TGTGCCAGCAGTTTTCGGGGGGCAGGTGGCTACACCTTC
TRBD1	TRBV6-5	TRBJ1-6	.	CASSRNRGDSPLHF	TGTGCCAGCAGCCGCAACAGGGGTGATTCACCCCTCCACTTT
.	TRBV6-5	TRBJ2-3	.	CASTWRGGRTDTQYF	TGTGCCAGCACCTGGAGGGGGGGTCGTACAGATACGCAGTATTTT
TRBD2	TRBV7-2	TRBJ2-2	.	CASSYSPGGNTGELFF	TGTGCCAGCAGCTACTCCCCGGGAGGGAACACCGGGGAGCTGTTTTTT
.	TRBV2	TRBJ2-3	few	CASSPGGRTDTQYF	TGTGCCAGCAGCCCGGGGGGCAGGACAGATACGCAGTATTTT
TRBD1	TRBV6-5	TRBJ2-7	.	CASLRQGARYEQYF	TGTGCCAGTTTGCGACAGGGGGCTAGGTACGAGCAGTACTTC
TRBD2	TRBV3-1/TRBV3-2	TRBJ2-2	.	CASSQELAGAGSGELFF	TGTGCCAGCAGCCAAGAACTAGCGGGGGCCGGGAGCGGGGAGCTGTTTTTT
.	TRBV19	TRBJ2-7	few	CASSISAGTYEQYF	TGTGCCAGTAGTATCTCTGCAGGGACCTACGAGCAGTACTTC